This T cell receptor (beta chain) was sequenced during a study of CD4 T cells in relation to SARS-CoV-2 and coronaviruses. Libraries were prepared by immunoSEQ multiplex PCR; TCRdb keeps only in-frame clonotypes and omits some of them. The sample carries about 19,000 clones, 77% recorded once. Worth noting for this clone: Its target is unknown.

Germline V gives CDR1 SGHRS, CDR2 YFSETQ. The V gene lost 0 bases and the J gene lost 5 bases, with 11 bases spanning the gap. This CDR3 is 14 amino acids long. Unexposed donor CD4+ T cells date from about 2011-2018, before the COVID-19 pandemic. CD4+ T cells were isolated from the cells after more than 8 days of culture. Cells permitting, SARS-CoV-2 S/N and four cold-coronavirus spikes were tested on unexposed-donor CD4+ T cells. This chain links TRBV5-1 with TRBJ1-1; possible D gene TRBD1, 6 bases. The source is a human donor in good health. The sample was CD4+ T cells from PBMCs, cultured in vitro. The CDR3 reads CASSLARGDTEAFF. CDR3 nucleotide sequence: TGCGCCAGCAGCTTGGCCAGGGGAGATACTGAAGCTTTCTTT.